This record covers a single T cell receptor (beta chain). What it recognizes is unknown. The time point was: baseline, week 1 (first vaccination visit). This sample's treatment: pre-vaccination baseline after standard-of-care therapy. Clones were sequenced by immunoSEQ multiplex PCR, and TCRdb holds only the in-frame ones, with some missing. The profile covers approximately 36,000 clones, with 92% appearing a single time and over 15% taken by the ten largest. The data were obtained in a study of a mutant IDH1 vaccine in newly diagnosed glioma. Across the study: There were roughly 60% males and roughly 38% females among treated patients, whose mean age was about 40 years. Standard pretreatment was either radiotherapy, temozolomide, or, for most, radiochemotherapy with temozolomide.

This CDR3 is 13 amino acids long. CDR1 is LNHDA and CDR2 is SQIVND in the germline V gene (reference sequence). The V segment lost 5 bases and the J segment 7 bases; nucleotides outside the gene matches: 3. Findings and caveats of the study: A vaccine-induced immune response developed in roughly 95% of the patients. Pseudoprogression appeared unlinked to shifts in leading peripheral T cell clonotypes.

This chain links TRBV19 with TRBJ2-1; 9 bases line up with TRBD2. The source of this sequence is a man younger than 30 with glioma. The source material was PBMCs, sampled from a glioma patient treated with radiotherapy, temozolomide or both. Here the CDR3 DNA reads TGTGCCAGTAGTCTGACTAGCGGAAATGAGCAGTTCTTC. Encoded protein: CASSLTSGNEQFF.